Presented here are 14 T cell receptor beta chains from one specimen sequenced in a study of T cell clonotyping in hematopoietic cell transplantation. Only in-frame clones appear in the TCRdb table, and some are missing; sequencing was by immunoSEQ multiplex PCR. This table holds 7,000 or so clones, approximately 91% found once. The sequencing used PBMCs, collected 30 days after allogeneic stem cell transplant. Receptors were obtained from a female patient between 50 and 60 years old who had an allogeneic stem cell transplant from an unrelated donor, so the T cells may come from the graft donor. Some clones in this sample may be carry-over from other donors' samples.

The genes are TRBV2 and TRBJ2-3; possibly TRBD2 for D (6 bases). The CDR3 covers 12 residues. Germline V lookup: CDR1 SNHLY, CDR2 FYNNEI. Trimming stripped 11 bases from V and 1 base from J, with 10 bases between. Here the CDR3 DNA reads TGTGCCTCCCGGGAGCGCACAGATACGCAGTATTTT. It translates to CASRERTDTQYF.

The V and J genes are TRBV29-1 and TRBJ2-2, with a possible D match to TRBD1 (6 bases). Per germline, CDR1 SQVTM and CDR2 ANQGSEA. CDR3 length equals 14 residues. V dropped 6 bases and J dropped 1 base, with 12 bases sitting between them. Written as DNA, the CDR3 is TGCAGCGTCACGGTGACAGGGAACACCGGGGAGCTGTTTTTT. This codes for CSVTVTGNTGELFF.

The V gene is TRBV2, the J gene TRBJ1-1, with 7 bases aligning to TRBD1. The V gene's germline CDR1 is SNHLY and CDR2 FYNNEI. The CDR3 runs to 14 residues. J was trimmed by 5 bases and V by 6 bases; bases with no gene match: 9. The CDR3 region has the DNA TGTGCCAGCAGGACGGGGACAGAGGGAACTGAAGCTTTCTTT. The encoded protein is CASRTGTEGTEAFF.

The chain recombines TRBV6-5 with TRBJ2-3; D unresolved. The germline V gene has CDR1 MNHEY and CDR2 SVGAGI. The CDR3 is 15 residues long. V was pared by 5 bases and J by 6 bases, with 18 bases between. CDR3 bases: TGTGCCAGCAGTATAACGGGCCCCCTTGGGGATACGCAGTATTTT. Encoded protein: CASSITGPLGDTQYF.

The V and J genes are TRBV28 and TRBJ1-2; no reliable D call. V lost 2 bases to trimming and J lost 3 bases, with 7 bases between them. The CDR3 has 13 residues. The V gene's germline CDR1 is MDHEN and CDR2 SYDVKM. Here the CDR3 reads CASSLGRDYGYTF. The CDR3 nucleotides are TGTGCCAGCAGTTTAGGAAGGGACTATGGCTACACCTTC.

Written as DNA, the CDR3 is TGTGCCAGCAGCCCAAGGACAGGGGTCGTTGTAAGCTATGGCTACACCTTC. It codes for CASSPRTGVVVSYGYTF. V is TRBV7-8 and J is TRBJ1-2, with 9 bases identical to TRBD1. Germline lookup yields CDR1 SGHVS and CDR2 FQNEAQ. V was pared by 5 bases and J by 4 bases, with 14 bases of the junction left unmatched. The CDR3 consists of 17 residues.

The chain couples TRBV7-2 to TRBJ2-3; the D gene is possibly TRBD1 (5 bases). The CDR3 is 13 amino acids. Between the trimmed V and J ends, which lost 8 bases and 1 base, there was a span of 10 bases. Germline V CDR1 and CDR2: SGHTA, FQGNSA. The CDR3 region is CASSRVGTDTQYF. CDR3 DNA: TGTGCCAGCTCCAGGGTAGGCACAGATACGCAGTATTTT. Supplemented by reference TRBV7-2 and TRBJ2-3, the full variable domain reads GAGVSQSPSNKVTEKGKDVELRCDPISGHTALYWYRQSLGQGLEFLIYFQGNSAPDKSGLPSDRFSAERTGGSVSTLTIQRTQQEDSAVYLCASSRVGTDTQYFGPGTRLTVL.

This clone was picked up a small number of times. The chain carries TRBV4-1 and TRBJ2-2; 8 positions agree with TRBD1. Trimming at V came to 3 bases and at J to 5 bases, leaving 5 bases not matched to a gene. CDR1 is MGHRA, CDR2 YSYEKL, per germline. This CDR3 has 15 residues. DNA for the CDR3: TGCGCCAGCAGCCATCAGGGGGCGAGAACCGGGGAGCTGTTTTTT. It specifies CASSHQGARTGELFF.

The rearrangement uses TRBV27 and TRBJ1-1, with D perhaps TRBD1 (6 bases). CDR1 and CDR2 from the germline V gene are MNHEY and SMNVEV (reference sequence). Trimming removed 0 bases from V and 5 bases from J, with 10 bases in between. The CDR3 spans 14 residues. The CDR3 region is CASSLSVGQTEAFF. For the CDR3, the DNA is TGTGCCAGCAGTTTATCCGTCGGACAGACTGAAGCTTTCTTT.

A remark on this clone: The germline gene is not matched at one end of the junction; a read error may be the cause. The chain has TRBV7-7 and TRBJ2-2; possible D gene TRBD1, 5 bases. The length of the CDR3 is 14 residues. Germline V CDR1 and CDR2: SSHAT, FNYEAQ (reference sequence). In nucleotides, the CDR3 is TGTGCTAGCAGCCCTGGCAGGGACACCGGGGAGCTGTTTTTT. Protein: CASSPGRDTGELFF.

The CDR3 DNA is TGTGCCACCCCCGGGACAGGCCACTATGGCTACACCTTC. It encodes CATPGTGHYGYTF. The J gene is TRBJ1-2, the V gene TRBV28, with TRBD1 identical over 8 bases. Germline values: CDR1 MDHEN, CDR2 SYDVKM. The V and J ends lost 10 bases and 3 bases, in that order; junction bases with no gene match: 7. This CDR3 contains 13 residues.

The V and J genes are TRBV6-5 and TRBJ2-2; TRBD1 aligns across 7 bases. V gave up 0 bases and J gave up 3 bases; unmatched junction bases: 1. The CDR3 is made up of 15 amino acids. Germline V CDR1 and CDR2: MNHEY, SVGAGI. CDR3 nucleotides: TGTGCCAGCAGTTACTCGGGACAGTACACCGGGGAGCTGTTTTTT. It specifies CASSYSGQYTGELFF.

The chain's CDR3 is CASSLERGGTTGELFF. DNA for the CDR3: TGTGCCAGCAGCTTAGAGAGGGGCGGGACCACCGGGGAGCTGTTTTTT. The chain recombines TRBV7-2 with TRBJ2-2; D might be TRBD2 (6 bases). The CDR3 spans 16 residues. The germline CDR1 and CDR2 sequences are SGHTA and FQGNSA. V shed 1 base and J shed 4 bases, with 13 bases lying between them.

J is TRBJ2-1 and V is TRBV19; 8 bases fit TRBD2. Unmatched junction bases numbered 5, after V lost 7 bases and J lost 0 bases. From germline, CDR1 is LNHDA and CDR2 SQIVND (reference sequence). The CDR3 has 15 residues. The chain's CDR3 is CASIGTRSSYNEQFF. The DNA for the CDR3 is TGTGCCAGTATTGGGACTAGGAGCTCCTACAATGAGCAGTTCTTC.